This note documents a single T cell receptor beta chain sequence. TCRdb redid the calling of the reads with MiXCR, one entry per CDR3 protein. The sample includes about 530,000 distinct CDR3 sequences, less than 30% of them seen just once. This entry comes from a study of T cell repertoires in cytomegalovirus infection. The V gene's germline CDR1 is SGHNT and CDR2 YYREEE (reference sequence). Germline trimming cut 2 bases from V and 9 bases from J; bases unmatched to any gene: 10. This CDR3 is built from 15 residues. This chain links TRBV5-4 with TRBJ2-1; 8 nucleotides align to TRBD2. The receptor's source is a human donor in good health (CMV status not recorded). Some clones in this sample may be carry-over from other donors' samples. The sequenced material came from PBMCs. CDR3 sequence reads: CASSFLVAGYGEQFF. The CDR3 bases are TGTGCCAGCAGCTTCTTGGTAGCGGGATACGGTGAGCAGTTCTTC.